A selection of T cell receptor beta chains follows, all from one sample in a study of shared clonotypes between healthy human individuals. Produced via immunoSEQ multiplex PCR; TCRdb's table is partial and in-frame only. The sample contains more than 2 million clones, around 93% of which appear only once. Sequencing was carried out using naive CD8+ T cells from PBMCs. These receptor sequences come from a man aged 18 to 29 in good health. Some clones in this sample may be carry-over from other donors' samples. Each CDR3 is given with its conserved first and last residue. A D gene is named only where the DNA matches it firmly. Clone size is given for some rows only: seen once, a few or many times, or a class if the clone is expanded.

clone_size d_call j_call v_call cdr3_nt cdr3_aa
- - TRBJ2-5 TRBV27 TGTGCCAGCAGTTTCTCAGGGTTGAGTAGGAAAGAGACCCAGTACTTC CASSFSGLSRKETQYF
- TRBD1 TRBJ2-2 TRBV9 TGTGCCAGCAGCGTAGGGGACAGAGCCGGGGAGCTGTTTTTT CASSVGDRAGELFF
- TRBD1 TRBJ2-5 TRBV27 TGTGCCAGCAGTATGACTAACGGACAGGGTGGAGAGACCCAGTACTTC CASSMTNGQGGETQYF
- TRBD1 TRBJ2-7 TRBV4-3 TGCGCCAGCAGCCTACGGACAGGGGATCGCTACGAGCAGTACTTC CASSLRTGDRYEQYF
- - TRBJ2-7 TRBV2 TGTGCCAGCAGTCGTAGCGGAAGCTACGAGCAGTACTTC CASSRSGSYEQYF
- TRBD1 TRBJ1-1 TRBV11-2 TGTGCCAGCAGCTTATACCGGGACAGGGGGTTGAACACTGAAGCTTTCTTT CASSLYRDRGLNTEAFF
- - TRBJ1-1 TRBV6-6 TGTGCCAGCAGCCCTGGGGCTGGTACTGAAGCTTTCTTT CASSPGAGTEAFF
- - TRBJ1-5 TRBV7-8 TGTGCCAGCAGCTTAGTTTCAGCGGAGTATAGCAATCAGCCCCAGCATTTT CASSLVSAEYSNQPQHF
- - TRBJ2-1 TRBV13 TGTGCCAGCAGCTTAGATCTGGCGGGAGAGCAGTTCTTC CASSLDLAGEQFF
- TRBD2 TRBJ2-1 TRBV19 TGTGCCAGTAGTTTAGCAGGGACTAGCGGGAGACATGAGCAGTTCTTC CASSLAGTSGRHEQFF
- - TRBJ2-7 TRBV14 TGTGCCAGCAGCCCTGACATCGCGGCCGAGCAGTACTTC CASSPDIAAEQYF
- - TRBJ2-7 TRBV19 TGTGCCAGTAGTGAAACCGACTCCTACGAGCAGTACTTC CASSETDSYEQYF
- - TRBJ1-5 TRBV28 TGTGCCAGCAGTTTGGGGGGGCTATCCCAGCATTTT CASSLGGLSQHF
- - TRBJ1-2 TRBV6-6 TGTGCCAGCGGGTCCTGGGACGGCGAGAACTATGGCTACACCTTC CASGSWDGENYGYTF
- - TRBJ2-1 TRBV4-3 TGCGCCAGCAGCCAAGATAGCGCTAGAAAGAATGAGCAGTTCTTC CASSQDSARKNEQFF
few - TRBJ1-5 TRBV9 TGTGCCAGCAGCCCAGGCGGGGGGAATCAGCCCCAGCATTTT CASSPGGGNQPQHF
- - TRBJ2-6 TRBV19 TGTGCCAGTAGTCCCCGAGACAGATTCTCTGGGGCCAACGTCCTGACTTTC CASSPRDRFSGANVLTF
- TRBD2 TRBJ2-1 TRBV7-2 TGTGCCAGCAGCTTAGCCCTAGCGGGAACGGCCTACAATGAGCAGTTCTTC CASSLALAGTAYNEQFF
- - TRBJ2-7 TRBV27 TGTGCCAGCAGTTCTAGGGACGGGATACCCTACGAGCAGTACTTC CASSSRDGIPYEQYF
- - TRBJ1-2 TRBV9 TGTGCCAGCAGCGGGGCAGGGCTAGACTATGGCTACACCTTC CASSGAGLDYGYTF
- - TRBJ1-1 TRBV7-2 TGTGCCAGCAGCCCAAGGACGTTTGAAGCTTTCTTT CASSPRTFEAFF
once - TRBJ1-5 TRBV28 TGTGCCAGCAGTTTACGGGGGCGCGGCCAGCCCCAGCATTTT CASSLRGRGQPQHF
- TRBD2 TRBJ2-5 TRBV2 TGTGCCGGGAATTCGGGACTACCTGAAGAGACCCAGTACTTC CAGNSGLPEETQYF
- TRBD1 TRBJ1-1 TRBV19 TGTGCCAGTAGTATTCAGCCCCCACAGGGGATGAACACTGAAGCTTTCTTT CASSIQPPQGMNTEAFF
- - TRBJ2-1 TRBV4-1 TGCGCCAGCAGCCAAACAGTGAGCTCCTACAATAAGCAGTTCTTC CASSQTVSSYNKQFF
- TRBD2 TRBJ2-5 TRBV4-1 TGCGCCAGCAGCCAAGATCCCCTACAGCGGGGGAAGGGACCAGAGACCCAGTACTTC CASSQDPLQRGKGPETQYF
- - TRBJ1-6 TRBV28 TGTGCCAGCAGTTTCTACAAGGCAAATTCACCCCTCCACTTT CASSFYKANSPLHF
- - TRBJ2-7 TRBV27 TGTGCCAGCAGTTTATCGCCCGGGACCCCGTCCTACGAGCAGTACTTC CASSLSPGTPSYEQYF
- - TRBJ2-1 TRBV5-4 TGTGCCAGCAGCTTGGACAGTTGGGAGCAGGGGCGAAAGAATGAGCAGTTCTTC CASSLDSWEQGRKNEQFF
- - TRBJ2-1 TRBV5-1 TGCGCCAGCAGCGTCCCGTTGGGGCCCGGGGATGAGCAGTTCTTC CASSVPLGPGDEQFF
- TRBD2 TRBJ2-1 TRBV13 TGTGCCAGCAGCTCCTGGGGGGGAGGTGAGATGGATGAGCAGTTCTTC CASSSWGGGEMDEQFF
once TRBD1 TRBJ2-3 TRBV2 TGTGCCAGCAGCGGGGGACAGGGGAGCACAGATACGCAGTATTTT CASSGGQGSTDTQYF
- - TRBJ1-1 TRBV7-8 TGTGCCAGCACCATTACCCGCCGGACAGCGAACACTGAAGCTTTCTTT CASTITRRTANTEAFF
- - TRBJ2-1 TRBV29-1 TGCAGCGTTGAAGAAGCTGTGGGCAGGGGCGATGAGCAGTTCTTC CSVEEAVGRGDEQFF
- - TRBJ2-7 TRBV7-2 TGTGCCAGCAGCGTCAGTTATCGGGAAGGTTACGAGCAGTACTTC CASSVSYREGYEQYF
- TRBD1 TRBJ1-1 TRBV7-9 TGTGCCAGCAGCTTTGGGAGGGGGCGCTGGGACACTGAAGCTTTCTTT CASSFGRGRWDTEAFF
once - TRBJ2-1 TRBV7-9 TGTGCCAGCAGCCGACCCCCTGGGGCCTTCCATGAGCAGTTCTTC CASSRPPGAFHEQFF
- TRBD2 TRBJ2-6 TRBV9 TGTGCCAGCAGCGTACCGCAGCGGGAGGCTCGGCAGGGGGCCAACGTCCTGACTTTC CASSVPQREARQGANVLTF
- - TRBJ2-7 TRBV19 TGTGCCGGGGGATTTGGACAGGGATCGGGTGGAGGCGGGAGCCCGACCTACGAGCAGTACTTC CAGGFGQGSGGGGSPTYEQYF
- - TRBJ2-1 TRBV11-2 TGTGCCAGCAGCTTAGGTGTAGGTACCTCCTACAATGAGCAGTTCTTC CASSLGVGTSYNEQFF
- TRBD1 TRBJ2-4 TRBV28 TGTGCCAGCAGTTTACGTAGGGGGCTTGCCAAAAACATTCAGTACTTC CASSLRRGLAKNIQYF
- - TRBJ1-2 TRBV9 TGTGCCAGCAGCCCCGTCCGGGGAGGCGGCTATGGCTACACCTTC CASSPVRGGGYGYTF
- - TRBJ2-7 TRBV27 TGTGCCAGCAGTTTATCCAGGGGAATTGCCTACGAGCAGTACTTC CASSLSRGIAYEQYF
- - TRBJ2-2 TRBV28 TGTGCCAGCAGCCCGTATCAGAACACCGGGGAGCTGTTTTTT CASSPYQNTGELFF
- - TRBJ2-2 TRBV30 TGTGCCTGGGGAGATGGCGGGGAGCTGTTTTTT CAWGDGGELFF
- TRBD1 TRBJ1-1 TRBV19 TGTGCCAGTAGTCGAACAGTGACAGGGATTCGACTGACTGAAGCTTTCTTT CASSRTVTGIRLTEAFF
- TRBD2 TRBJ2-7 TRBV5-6 TGTGCCAGCAGCCCCGGCGGGGGAGAGCAGTACTTC CASSPGGGEQYF
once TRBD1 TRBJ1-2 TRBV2 TGTGCCAGCAGTGATACGCCAGGGGGCTATGGCTACACCTTC CASSDTPGGYGYTF
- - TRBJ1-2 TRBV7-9 TGTGCCAGCAGCTTCCCGGCTGGGATATATGGCTACACCTTC CASSFPAGIYGYTF
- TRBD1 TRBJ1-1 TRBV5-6 TGTGCCAGCAGCTTGGGGACAGGGTGGGCGCAGGACACTGAAGCTTTCTTT CASSLGTGWAQDTEAFF
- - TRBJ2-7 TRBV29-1 TGCAGCGTTGAATTCGATGCCTACGAGCAGTACTTC CSVEFDAYEQYF
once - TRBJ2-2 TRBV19 TGTGCCAGTAGTAAGGGTCGGCCAGCTAACACCGGGGAGCTGTTTTTT CASSKGRPANTGELFF
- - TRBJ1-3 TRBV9 TGTGCCAGCAGCGGGCGTTTCTCTGGAAACACCATATATTTT CASSGRFSGNTIYF
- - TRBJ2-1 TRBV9 TGTGCCAGCAGCGTAGTTGAGGTGCGGGATCATACCTCCTACAATGAGCAGTTCTTC CASSVVEVRDHTSYNEQFF
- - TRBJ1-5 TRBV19 TGTGCCAGTAGTCCTCAGGGTACGCGTCAGCCCCAGCATTTT CASSPQGTRQPQHF